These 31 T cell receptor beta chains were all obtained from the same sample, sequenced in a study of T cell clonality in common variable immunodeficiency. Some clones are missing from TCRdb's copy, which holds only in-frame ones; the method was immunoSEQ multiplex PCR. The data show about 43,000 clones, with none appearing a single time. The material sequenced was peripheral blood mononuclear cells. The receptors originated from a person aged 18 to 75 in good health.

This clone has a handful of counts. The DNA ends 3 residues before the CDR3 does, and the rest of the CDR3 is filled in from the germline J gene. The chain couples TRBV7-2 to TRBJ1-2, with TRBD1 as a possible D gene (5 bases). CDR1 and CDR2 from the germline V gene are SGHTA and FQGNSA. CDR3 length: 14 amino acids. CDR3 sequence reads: CASSLVWGPEGYTF. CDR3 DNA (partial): TGTGCCAGCAGCTTAGTTTGGGGCCCTGAGGGC.

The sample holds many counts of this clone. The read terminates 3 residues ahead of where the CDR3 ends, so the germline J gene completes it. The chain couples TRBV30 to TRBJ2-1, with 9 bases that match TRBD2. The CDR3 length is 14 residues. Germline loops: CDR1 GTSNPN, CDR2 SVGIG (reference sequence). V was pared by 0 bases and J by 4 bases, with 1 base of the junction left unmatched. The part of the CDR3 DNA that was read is TGTGCCTGGAGTGTGCTAGCGGGGTACAATGAG. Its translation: CAWSVLAGYNE. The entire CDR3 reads CAWSVLAGYNEQFF. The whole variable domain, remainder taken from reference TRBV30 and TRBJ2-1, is SQTIHQWPATLVQPVGSPLSLECTVEGTSNPNLYWYRQAAGRGLQLLFYSVGIGQISSEVPQNLSASRPQDRQFILSSKKLLLSDSGFYLCAWSVLAGYNEQFFGPGTRLTVL.

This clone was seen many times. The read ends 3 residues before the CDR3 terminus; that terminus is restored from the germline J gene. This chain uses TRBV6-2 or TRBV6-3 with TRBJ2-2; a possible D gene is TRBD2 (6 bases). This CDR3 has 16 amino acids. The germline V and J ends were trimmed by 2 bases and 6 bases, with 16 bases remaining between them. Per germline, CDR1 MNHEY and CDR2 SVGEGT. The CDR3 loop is CASSYGGLDGAGELFF. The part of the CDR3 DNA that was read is TGTGCCAGCAGTTACGGGGGACTGGATGGGGCCGGGGAG.

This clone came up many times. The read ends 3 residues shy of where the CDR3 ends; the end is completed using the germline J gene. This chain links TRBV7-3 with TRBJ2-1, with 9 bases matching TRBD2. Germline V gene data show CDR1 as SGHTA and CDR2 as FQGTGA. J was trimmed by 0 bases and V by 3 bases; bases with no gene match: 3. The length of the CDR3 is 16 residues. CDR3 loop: CASSFLAGSSYNEQFF. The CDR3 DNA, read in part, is TGTGCCAGCAGCTTCCTAGCGGGGAGCTCCTACAATGAG.

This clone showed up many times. The DNA read from the CDR3 is TGCGCCAGCAGACGGGACAGTGAAGTAATTGGTTCACCC. This translates into CASRRDSEVIGSP. The complete CDR3 protein is CASRRDSEVIGSPLHF. The V and J genes are TRBV5-1 and TRBJ1-6; 7 bases fit TRBD1. The observed sequence ends 3 residues before the CDR3 terminus, with the missing tail filled in from the germline J gene. From germline, CDR1 is SGHRS and CDR2 YFSETQ. The ends lost 5 bases at V and 9 bases at J; junction bases unmatched: 14. This CDR3 region has 16 residues.

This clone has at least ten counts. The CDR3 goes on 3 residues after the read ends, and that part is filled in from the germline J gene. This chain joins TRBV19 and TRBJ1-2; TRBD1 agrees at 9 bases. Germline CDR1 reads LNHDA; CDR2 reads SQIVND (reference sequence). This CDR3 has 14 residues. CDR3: CASSPPGQGGGYTF. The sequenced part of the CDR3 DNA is TGTGCCAGTAGTCCGCCGGGACAGGGAGGCGGC. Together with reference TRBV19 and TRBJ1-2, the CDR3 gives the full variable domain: DGGITQSPKYLFRKEGQNVTLSCEQNLNHDAMYWYRQDPGQGLRLIYYSQIVNDFQKGDIAEGYSVSREKKESFPLTVTSAQKNPTAFYLCASSPPGQGGGYTFGSGTRLTVV.

The CDR3 bases that were read are TGTGCCAGCAGCGCTAGCGGGGGCCCGGGCAATGAG. Protein sequence: CASSASGGPGNE. The whole CDR3 is CASSASGGPGNEQFF. This rearrangement joins TRBV7-3 to TRBJ2-1; 10 nucleotides match TRBD2. The observed sequence ends 3 residues before the CDR3 terminus, with the missing tail filled in from the germline J gene. The CDR3 has 15 residues. Germline CDR1 is SGHTA and CDR2 is FQGTGA. Losses at the gene ends were 5 bases for V and 6 bases for J; bases not matched to a gene: 7.

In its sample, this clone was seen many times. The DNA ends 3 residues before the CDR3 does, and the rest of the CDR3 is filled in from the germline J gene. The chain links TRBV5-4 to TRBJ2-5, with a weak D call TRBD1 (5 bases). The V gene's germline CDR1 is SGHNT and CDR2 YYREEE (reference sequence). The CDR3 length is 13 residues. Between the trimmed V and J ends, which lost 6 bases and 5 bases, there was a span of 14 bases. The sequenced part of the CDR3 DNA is TGTGCCAGCACCGGAGCAGGGCGGGAGACC. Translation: CASTGAGRET. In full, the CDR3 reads CASTGAGRETQYF.

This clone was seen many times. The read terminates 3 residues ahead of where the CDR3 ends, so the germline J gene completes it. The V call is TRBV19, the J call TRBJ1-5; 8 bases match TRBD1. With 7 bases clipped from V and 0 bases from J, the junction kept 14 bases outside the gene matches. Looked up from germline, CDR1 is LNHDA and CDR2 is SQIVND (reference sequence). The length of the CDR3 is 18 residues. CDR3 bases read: TGTGCCAGTATATCTGGACAGGGTCTTTCGTATAGCAATCAGCCC. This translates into CASISGQGLSYSNQP. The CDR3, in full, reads CASISGQGLSYSNQPQHF.

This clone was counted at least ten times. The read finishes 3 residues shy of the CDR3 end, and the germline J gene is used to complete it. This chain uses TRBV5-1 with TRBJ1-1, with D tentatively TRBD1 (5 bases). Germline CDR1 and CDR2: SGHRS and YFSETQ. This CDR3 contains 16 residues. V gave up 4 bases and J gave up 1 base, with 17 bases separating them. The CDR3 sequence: CASSTQRGSANTEAFF. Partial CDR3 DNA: TGCGCCAGCAGCACTCAACGGGGGTCGGCGAACACTGAA.

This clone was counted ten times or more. CDR3 sequence: CASSAEGFAEAFF. Partial CDR3 DNA: TGTGCCAGCAGTGCAGAAGGGTTCGCTGAA. This chain connects TRBV6-1 to TRBJ1-1; D not resolved. The read finishes 3 residues shy of the CDR3 end, and the germline J gene is used to complete it. The CDR3 is 13 amino acids. V was shortened by 4 bases and J by 6 bases, with 12 bases between the two germline ends. Germline CDR1 is MNHNS and CDR2 is SASEGT.

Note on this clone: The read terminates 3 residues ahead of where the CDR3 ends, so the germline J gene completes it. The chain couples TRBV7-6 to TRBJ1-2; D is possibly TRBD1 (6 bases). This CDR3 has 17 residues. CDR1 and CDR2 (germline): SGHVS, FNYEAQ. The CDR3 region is CASSLPPAGAPSYDYTF. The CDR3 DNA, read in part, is TGTGCCAGCAGCTTACCTCCTGCAGGGGCCCCATCCTACGAC.

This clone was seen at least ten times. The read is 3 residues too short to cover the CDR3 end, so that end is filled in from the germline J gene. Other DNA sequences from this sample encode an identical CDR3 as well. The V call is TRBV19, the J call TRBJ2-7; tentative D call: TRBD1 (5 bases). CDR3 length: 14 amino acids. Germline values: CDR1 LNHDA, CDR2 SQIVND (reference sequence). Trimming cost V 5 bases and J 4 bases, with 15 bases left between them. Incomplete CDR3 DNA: TGTGCCAGTAGTCTTAGCAGTGGGGCTTACGAG. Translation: CASSLSSGAYE. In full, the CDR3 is CASSLSSGAYEQYF. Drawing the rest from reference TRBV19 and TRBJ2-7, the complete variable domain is DGGITQSPKYLFRKEGQNVTLSCEQNLNHDAMYWYRQDPGQGLRLIYYSQIVNDFQKGDIAEGYSVSREKKESFPLTVTSAQKNPTAFYLCASSLSSGAYEQYFGPGTRLTVT.

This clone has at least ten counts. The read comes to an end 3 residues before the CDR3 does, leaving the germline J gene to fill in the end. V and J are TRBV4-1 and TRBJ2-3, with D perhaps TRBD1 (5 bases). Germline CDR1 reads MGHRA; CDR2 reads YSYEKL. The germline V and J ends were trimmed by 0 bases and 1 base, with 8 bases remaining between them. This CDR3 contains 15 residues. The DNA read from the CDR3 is TGCGCCAGCAGCCAAGAGGGCAGGGGCACAGATACG. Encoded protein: CASSQEGRGTDT. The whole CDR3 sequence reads CASSQEGRGTDTQYF.

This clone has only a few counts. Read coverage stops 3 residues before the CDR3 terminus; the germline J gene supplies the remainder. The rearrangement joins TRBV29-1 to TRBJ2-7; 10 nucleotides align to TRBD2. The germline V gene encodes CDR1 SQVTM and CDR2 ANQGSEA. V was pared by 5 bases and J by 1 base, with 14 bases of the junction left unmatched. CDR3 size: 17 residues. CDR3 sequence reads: CSVSGSSGGGGSYEQYF. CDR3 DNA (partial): TGCAGCGTTTCGGGTTCTAGCGGGGGAGGTGGGTCCTACGAG.

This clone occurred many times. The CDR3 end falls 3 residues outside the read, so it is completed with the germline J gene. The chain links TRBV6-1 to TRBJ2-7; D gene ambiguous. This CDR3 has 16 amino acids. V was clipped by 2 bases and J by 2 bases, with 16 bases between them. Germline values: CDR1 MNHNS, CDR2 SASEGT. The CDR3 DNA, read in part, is TGTGCCAGCAGTGAAATCCCGAACACCTCCCCCTACGAG. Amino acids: CASSEIPNTSPYE. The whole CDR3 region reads CASSEIPNTSPYEQYF.

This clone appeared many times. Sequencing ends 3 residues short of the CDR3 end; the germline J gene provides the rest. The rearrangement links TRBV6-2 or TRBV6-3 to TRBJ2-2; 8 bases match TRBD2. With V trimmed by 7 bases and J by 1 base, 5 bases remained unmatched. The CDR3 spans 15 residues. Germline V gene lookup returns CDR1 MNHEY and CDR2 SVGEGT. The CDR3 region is CASKAGTRNTGELFF. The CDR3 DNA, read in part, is TGTGCCAGCAAAGCCGGGACTAGGAACACCGGGGAG.

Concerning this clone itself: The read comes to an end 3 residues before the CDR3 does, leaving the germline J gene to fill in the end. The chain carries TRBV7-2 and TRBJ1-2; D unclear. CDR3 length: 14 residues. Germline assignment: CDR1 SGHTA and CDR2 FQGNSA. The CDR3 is CASSLDVATRDYTF. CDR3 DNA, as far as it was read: TGTGCCAGCAGCTTAGACGTAGCGACGCGCGAC.

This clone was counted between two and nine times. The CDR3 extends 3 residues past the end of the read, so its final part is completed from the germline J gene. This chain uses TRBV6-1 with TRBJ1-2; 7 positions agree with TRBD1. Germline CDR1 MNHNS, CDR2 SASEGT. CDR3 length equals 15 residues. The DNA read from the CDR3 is TGTGCCAGCAGTGAACAACTAGCGGGGACAGATACC. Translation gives CASSEQLAGTDT. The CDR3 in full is CASSEQLAGTDTYTF.

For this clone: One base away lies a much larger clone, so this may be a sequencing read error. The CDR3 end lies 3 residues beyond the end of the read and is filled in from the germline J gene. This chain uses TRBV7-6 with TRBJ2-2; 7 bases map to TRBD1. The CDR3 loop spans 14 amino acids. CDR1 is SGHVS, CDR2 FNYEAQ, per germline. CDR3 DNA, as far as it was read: TGTGCCAGCAGCTCCCGGGACAGCAATGAAAAG. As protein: CASSSRDSNEK. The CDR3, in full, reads CASSSRDSNEKLFF. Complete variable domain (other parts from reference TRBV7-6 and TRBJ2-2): GAGVSQSPRYKVTKRGQDVALRCDPISGHVSLYWYRQALGQGPEFLTYFNYEAQQDKSGLPNDRFSAERPEGSISTLTIQRTEQRDSAMYRCASSSRDSNEKLFFGEGSRLTVL.

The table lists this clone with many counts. The CDR3 loop reads CASSSGPGTEAFF. The sequenced CDR3 bases are TGCGCCAGCAGCTCGGGCCCGGGGACTGAA. The rearrangement uses TRBV5-1 and TRBJ1-1; D gene ambiguous. The read ends 3 residues early relative to the CDR3; the germline J gene fills the gap. The CDR3 consists of 13 residues. Germline CDR1 reads SGHRS; CDR2 reads YFSETQ. Trimming stripped 3 bases from V and 5 bases from J, with 11 bases between.

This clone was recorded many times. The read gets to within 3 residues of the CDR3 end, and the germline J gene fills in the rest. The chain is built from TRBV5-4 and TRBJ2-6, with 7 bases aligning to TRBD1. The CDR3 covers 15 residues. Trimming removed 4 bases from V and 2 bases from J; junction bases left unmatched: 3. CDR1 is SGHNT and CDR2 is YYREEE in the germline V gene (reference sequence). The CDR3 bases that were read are TGTGCCAGCAGCCCAGGGGGACCTGGGGCCAACGTC. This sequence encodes CASSPGGPGANV. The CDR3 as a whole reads CASSPGGPGANVLTF.

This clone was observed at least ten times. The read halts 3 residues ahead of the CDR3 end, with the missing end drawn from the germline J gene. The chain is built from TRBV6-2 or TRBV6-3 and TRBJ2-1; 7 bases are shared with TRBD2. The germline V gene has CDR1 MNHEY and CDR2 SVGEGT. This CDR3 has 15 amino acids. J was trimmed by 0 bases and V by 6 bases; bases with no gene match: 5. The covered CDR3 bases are TGTGCCAGCAGATCACAGCGGGACTCCTACAATGAG. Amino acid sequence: CASRSQRDSYNE. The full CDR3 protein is CASRSQRDSYNEQFF.

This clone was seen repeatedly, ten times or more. The CDR3 DNA, read in part, is TGTGCCAGCAGCTTAGATGCGTTCACTGAA. This gives the protein CASSLDAFTE. The whole CDR3 region reads CASSLDAFTEAFF. The chain joins TRBV7-9 to TRBJ1-1, with D hard to call. From the germline J gene comes the end of the CDR3, since the read stops 3 residues before it. Germline assignment: CDR1 SEHNR and CDR2 FQNEAQ (reference sequence). The CDR3 totals 13 residues. Trimming took 1 base from V and 4 from J, leaving 7 bases between them.

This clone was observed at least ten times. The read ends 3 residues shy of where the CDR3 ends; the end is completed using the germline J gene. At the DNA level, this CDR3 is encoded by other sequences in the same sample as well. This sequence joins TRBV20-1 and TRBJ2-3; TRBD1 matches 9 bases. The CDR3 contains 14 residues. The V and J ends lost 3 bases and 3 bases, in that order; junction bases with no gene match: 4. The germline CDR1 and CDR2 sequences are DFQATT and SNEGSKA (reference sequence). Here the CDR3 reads CSARDRGRTDTQYF. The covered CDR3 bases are TGCAGTGCTAGGGACAGGGGTAGGACAGATACG.

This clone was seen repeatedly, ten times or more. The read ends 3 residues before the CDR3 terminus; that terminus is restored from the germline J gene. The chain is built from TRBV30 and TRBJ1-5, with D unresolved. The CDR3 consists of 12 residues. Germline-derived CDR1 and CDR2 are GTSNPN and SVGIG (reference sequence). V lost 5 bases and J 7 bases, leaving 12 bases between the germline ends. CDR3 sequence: CAWGDAVQPQHF. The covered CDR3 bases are TGTGCCTGGGGAGACGCGGTCCAGCCC. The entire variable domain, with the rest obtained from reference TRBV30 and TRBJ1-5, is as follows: SQTIHQWPATLVQPVGSPLSLECTVEGTSNPNLYWYRQAAGRGLQLLFYSVGIGQISSEVPQNLSASRPQDRQFILSSKKLLLSDSGFYLCAWGDAVQPQHFGDGTRLSIL.

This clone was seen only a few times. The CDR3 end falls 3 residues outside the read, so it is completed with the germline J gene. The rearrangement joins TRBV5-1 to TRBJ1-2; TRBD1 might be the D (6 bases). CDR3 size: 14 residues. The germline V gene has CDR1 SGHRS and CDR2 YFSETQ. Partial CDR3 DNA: TGCGCCAGCAGCTACATACAGGGTCTCAACGAC. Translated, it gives CASSYIQGLND. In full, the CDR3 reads CASSYIQGLNDYTF.

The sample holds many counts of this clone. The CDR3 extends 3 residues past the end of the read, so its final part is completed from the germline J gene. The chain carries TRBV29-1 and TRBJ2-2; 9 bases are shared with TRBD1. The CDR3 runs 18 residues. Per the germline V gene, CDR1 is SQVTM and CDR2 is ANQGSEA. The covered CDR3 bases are TGCAGCGTCGAGGGGCGGGGACAGGGCACTTTTGGGGCCAACGTG. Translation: CSVEGRGQGTFGANV. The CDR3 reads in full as CSVEGRGQGTFGANVLFF.

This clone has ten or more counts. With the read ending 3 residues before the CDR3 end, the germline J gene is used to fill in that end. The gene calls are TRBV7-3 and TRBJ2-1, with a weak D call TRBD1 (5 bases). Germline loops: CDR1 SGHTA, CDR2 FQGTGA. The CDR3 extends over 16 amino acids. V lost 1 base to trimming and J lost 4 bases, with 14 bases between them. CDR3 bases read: TGTGCCAGCAGCTTAAGCAGAGAGACAGTTTACAATGAG. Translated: CASSLSRETVYNE. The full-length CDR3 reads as CASSLSRETVYNEQFF.

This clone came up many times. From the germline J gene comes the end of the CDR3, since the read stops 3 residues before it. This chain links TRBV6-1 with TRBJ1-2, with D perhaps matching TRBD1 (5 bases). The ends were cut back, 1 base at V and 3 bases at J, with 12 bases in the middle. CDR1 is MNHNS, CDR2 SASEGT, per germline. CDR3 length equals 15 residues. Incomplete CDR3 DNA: TGTGCCAGCAGTGAAGGACCAACAGGATACTATGGC. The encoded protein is CASSEGPTGYYG. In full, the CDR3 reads CASSEGPTGYYGYTF.

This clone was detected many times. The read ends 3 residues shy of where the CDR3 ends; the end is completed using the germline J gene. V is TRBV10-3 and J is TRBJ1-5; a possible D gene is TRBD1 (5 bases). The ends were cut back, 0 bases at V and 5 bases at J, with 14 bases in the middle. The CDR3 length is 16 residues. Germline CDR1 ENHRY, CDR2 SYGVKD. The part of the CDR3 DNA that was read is TGTGCCATCAGTGAGTCGACTCCAGGGTCCGATCAGCCC. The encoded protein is CAISESTPGSDQP. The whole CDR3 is CAISESTPGSDQPQHF.